Listed below are T cell receptor beta chains from one sample, sequenced in a study of OX40 agonist ivuxolimab in advanced cancers. This table comes from immunoSEQ multiplex PCR, and its TCRdb copy is limited to in-frame clones, with some not included. The table includes tens of thousands of clones, around 86% detected once. The specimen comprised CD4+ or CD8+ T cells sorted from blood, sampled in a trial of the OX40 agonist ivuxolimab. These receptors all stem from an adult with an advanced solid tumor such as melanoma, head and neck, liver or kidney cancer. The conserved cysteine and the conserved F or W are not part of the CDR3 here.

>TRBV11-3|TRBJ2-2
ASSSTARTGELF
>TRBV14|TRBJ2-1
ASSQVPPGTGGNEQF
>TRBV19|TRBJ1-5
ASSIDSSNQPQH
>TRBV28|TRBJ1-4
ASSWQGATNEKLF
>TRBV18|TRBJ1-4
ASSPPGVGEKLF
>TRBV6-6|TRBJ2-5
ASSSGVRTQY
>TRBV6-5|TRBJ2-5
ASSSGVRTQY
>TRBV20-1|TRBJ1-1
SAGDRQEAF
>TRBV27|TRBJ2-7
ASSLLTGGYEQY
>TRBV30|TRBJ2-5
AWSVQNAETQY
>TRBV28|TRBJ1-2
ASSNGVGYT
>TRBV14|TRBJ2-1
ASSRQMNNEQF
>TRBV15|TRBJ2-5
ATSRDPQGSETQY
>TRBV7-2|TRBJ2-3
ASRISGSTDTQY
>TRBV28|TRBJ1-5
ASSFLPGLNQPQH
>TRBV11-2|TRBJ1-1
ASSSYRGLAAF
>TRBV10-3|TRBJ2-7
AISNPGGPGEQY
>TRBV7-8|TRBJ2-1
ASSLAPWDRSYNEQF
>TRBV5-1|TRBJ1-1
ASSLGSRAGGTEAF
>TRBV5-1|TRBJ2-1
ASSFSNNEQF
>TRBV28|TRBJ2-5
ASSSLETQY
>TRBV2|TRBJ2-3
ASRGGPGTQY
>TRBV29-1|TRBJ2-7
SVFGQGVEQY
>TRBV11-2|TRBJ2-5
ASSILAGGPVETQY
>TRBV7-8|TRBJ2-3
ASSFDRAGSTDTQY
>TRBV14|TRBJ2-3
ASSQVSGWGTDTQY
>TRBV28|TRBJ1-4
ASNRDRGEKLF
>TRBV7-2|TRBJ1-2
ASSPGGQMNYGYT
>TRBV9|TRBJ1-3
ASSAPGTGSGNTIY
>TRBV5-1|TRBJ2-3
ASSFRDSRTDTQY
>TRBV15|TRBJ2-3
ATSRDDLSTDTQY
>TRBV27|TRBJ2-7
ASSDQGQRMSYEQY
>TRBV7-3|TRBJ1-5
ASSLTPTDNQPQH
>TRBV14|TRBJ2-2
ASSQDPDRTGELF
>TRBV9|TRBJ2-1
ASSRPGLPSGEQF